Shown below are 6 T cell receptor beta chains from a single sample sequenced in a study of blood T cell repertoires in COVID-19. The protocol was immunoSEQ multiplex PCR, while the TCRdb copy is restricted to in-frame clones and leaves out a portion. In the table there are more than 45,000 clones, around 76% of which are singletons. The sequenced sample consisted of peripheral blood. Every receptor here comes from a human donor in a cohort sampled during active COVID-19.

The count of this clone is one. The chain uses TRBV9 and TRBJ2-5; D is perhaps TRBD2 (6 bases). With 3 bases removed from V and 2 bases from J, the gap between germline ends came to 14 bases. There are 15 residues in the CDR3. The V gene's germline CDR1 is SGDLS and CDR2 YYNGEE. The DNA for the CDR3 is TGTGCCAGCAGCGCCGCCCTAGCGCTACAAGAGACCCAGTACTTC. This codes for CASSAALALQETQYF.

The chain combines TRBV5-6 with TRBJ2-7, with 9 bases identical to TRBD1. In germline, CDR1 is SGHDT, CDR2 YYEEEE. Trimming removed 3 bases from V and 3 bases from J; junction bases left unmatched: 1. This CDR3 has 13 amino acids. The CDR3 loop reads CASSWGQGYEQYF. CDR3 DNA sequence: TGTGCCAGCAGCTGGGGACAGGGCTACGAGCAGTACTTC.

V gene TRBV7-2 combines with J gene TRBJ2-7, with 10 bases identical to TRBD2. This CDR3 region has 15 residues. J was trimmed by 4 bases and V by 4 bases; bases with no gene match: 7. The germline V gene encodes CDR1 SGHTA and CDR2 FQGNSA. The CDR3 loop is CASSSGGTSAYEQYF. The CDR3 DNA reads as TGTGCCAGCAGCTCTGGCGGGACTAGCGCGTACGAGCAGTACTTC.

The count of this clone is one. CDR3 nucleotides: TGTGCCAGCAGCCAAGATCAGGGGGTTGAGAACACTGAAGCTTTCTTT. Encoded protein: CASSQDQGVENTEAFF. J is TRBJ1-1 and V is TRBV4-2, with 7 bases matching TRBD1. CDR1 and CDR2 from the germline V gene are LGHNA and YNFKEQ. This CDR3 spans 16 amino acids. The V segment lost 0 bases and the J segment 1 base; nucleotides outside the gene matches: 5.

The V and J genes are TRBV13 and TRBJ2-5; the match to TRBD2 covers 12 bases. Trimming cost V 5 bases and J 5 bases; bases outside gene matches: 12. The CDR3 consists of 17 residues. Germline CDR1 reads PRHDT; CDR2 reads FYEKMQ (reference sequence). The CDR3 protein is CASSPRLAGDGRETQYF. CDR3 in DNA: TGTGCCAGCAGCCCCAGACTAGCGGGAGACGGGCGGGAGACCCAGTACTTC.

CDR3 DNA: TGTGCCAGCAGCGCTTTCGGGACTATAATGTACGAGCAGTACTTC. This translates into CASSAFGTIMYEQYF. The chain carries TRBV27 and TRBJ2-7, with 7 bases identical to TRBD2. V lost 6 bases to trimming and J lost 4 bases; unmatched junction nucleotides: 12. This CDR3 spans 15 amino acids. Germline assignment: CDR1 MNHEY and CDR2 SMNVEV (reference sequence).